The text below deals with one T cell receptor beta chain. In the authors' workflow: Quantification of nucleated cells was approximated via reference gene primer amplification. TCRdb's copy holds only in-frame clones and misses some; the assay was immunoSEQ multiplex PCR. V, J and clone size are taken as reported in that table, and D and trimming were inferred from the DNA itself. The sample includes under 300,000 clones, approximately 86% of them seen just once. The data stem from a study of blood T cell repertoires in COVID-19. Study-wide context: Acute-phase and convalescent COVID-19 samples originated in the United States, Italy and Spain.

Seattle's cohort entered during active infection and was followed longitudinally. The CDR3 totals 13 residues. V was clipped by 3 bases and J by 12 bases; unmatched bases: 6. Germline assignment: CDR1 LNHNV and CDR2 YYDKDF (reference sequence). This clonotype originated in an older woman with COVID-19, enrolled during active disease. Sequenced: peripheral blood. This rearrangement joins TRBV15 to TRBJ1-1; 11 nucleotides align to TRBD1. This CDR3 is CATSSGQGARTFF. The CDR3 region has the DNA TGTGCCACCAGCAGCGGACAGGGGGCGAGAACTTTCTTT.